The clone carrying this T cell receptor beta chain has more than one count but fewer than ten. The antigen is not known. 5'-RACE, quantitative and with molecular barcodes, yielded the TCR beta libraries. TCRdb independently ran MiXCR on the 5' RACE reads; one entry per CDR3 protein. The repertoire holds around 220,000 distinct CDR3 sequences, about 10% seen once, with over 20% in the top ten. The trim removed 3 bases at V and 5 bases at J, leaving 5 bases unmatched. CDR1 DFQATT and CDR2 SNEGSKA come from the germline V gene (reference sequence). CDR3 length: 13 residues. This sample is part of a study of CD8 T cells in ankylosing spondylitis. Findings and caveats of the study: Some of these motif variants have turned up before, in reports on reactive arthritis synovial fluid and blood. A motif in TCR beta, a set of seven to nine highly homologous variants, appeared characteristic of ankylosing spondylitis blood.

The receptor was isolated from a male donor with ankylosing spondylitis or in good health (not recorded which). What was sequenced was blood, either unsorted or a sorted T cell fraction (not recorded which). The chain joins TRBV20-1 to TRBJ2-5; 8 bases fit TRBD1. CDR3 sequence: CSARPGGWETQYF. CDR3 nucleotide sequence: TGCAGTGCTAGGCCAGGGGGCTGGGAGACCCAGTACTTC.